The TCR beta chain under discussion was sequenced for a study of T cells in Graves' hyperthyroidism and ophthalmopathy. Orbital computed tomography, thyroid ultrasound, serum thyroxine and TRAb, and clinical symptoms together informed the diagnoses. TCR beta CDR3 regions were amplified from RNA transcripts. The HTBI primer set served for first-round RT-PCR of the TCR CDR3. TCRdb redid the calling of the multiplex PCR reads with MiXCR, one entry per CDR3 protein. The profile shows about 640,000 distinct CDR3 sequences, roughly 20% of them singletons. CDR1 SGHNT and CDR2 YENEEA come from the germline V gene. The CDR3 is 12 residues long. With 3 bases clipped from V and 8 bases from J, the junction kept 1 base outside the gene matches. This clonotype was observed many times.

This clonotype originated in a man aged 25 to 40 with Graves' ophthalmopathy. The sequenced sample consisted of blood. The chain combines TRBV11-3 with TRBJ1-1, with 9 bases lining up with TRBD1. The CDR3 DNA is TGTGCCAGCAGCTTCGGGACAGGGGAAGCTTTCTTT. This codes for CASSFGTGEAFF.